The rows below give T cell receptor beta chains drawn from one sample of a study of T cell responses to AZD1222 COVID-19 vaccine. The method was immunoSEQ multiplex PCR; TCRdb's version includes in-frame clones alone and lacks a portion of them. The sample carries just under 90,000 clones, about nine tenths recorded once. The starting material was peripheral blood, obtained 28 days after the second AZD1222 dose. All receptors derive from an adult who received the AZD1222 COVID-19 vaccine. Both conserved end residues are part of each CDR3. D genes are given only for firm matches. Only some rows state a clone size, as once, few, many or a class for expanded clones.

CDR3aa: CSVYRYGYTF; CDR3nt: TGCAGCGTTTATCGCTATGGCTACACCTTC; len: 10; abundance: once; j_gene: TRBJ1-2; v_gene: TRBV29-1; d_gene: .
CDR3aa: CASSPGGSSYGYTF; CDR3nt: TGTGCCAGCAGTCCGGGGGGGTCCTCCTATGGCTACACCTTC; len: 14; abundance: .; j_gene: TRBJ1-2; v_gene: TRBV6-2/TRBV6-3; d_gene: .
CDR3aa: CASSEVGHSNTEAFF; CDR3nt: TGTGCCAGCAGTGAAGTAGGACACTCGAACACTGAAGCTTTCTTT; len: 15; abundance: once; j_gene: TRBJ1-1; v_gene: TRBV25-1; d_gene: .
CDR3aa: CASSETGGSWNTEAFF; CDR3nt: TGTGCCAGCTCAGAGACAGGGGGCTCTTGGAACACTGAAGCTTTCTTT; len: 16; abundance: .; j_gene: TRBJ1-1; v_gene: TRBV18; d_gene: TRBD1
CDR3aa: CASSLAAGRSNYGYTF; CDR3nt: TGTGCCAGCAGCTTAGCCGCGGGGCGATCAAACTATGGCTACACCTTC; len: 16; abundance: few; j_gene: TRBJ1-2; v_gene: TRBV7-9; d_gene: .
CDR3aa: CASSQRVGTGNHEQFF; CDR3nt: TGTGCCAGCAGCCAACGGGTCGGGACAGGAAACCATGAGCAGTTCTTC; len: 16; abundance: .; j_gene: TRBJ2-1; v_gene: TRBV7-2; d_gene: TRBD1
CDR3aa: CASSGLVAIQYF; CDR3nt: TGTGCCAGCAGTGGACTAGTTGCCATTCAGTACTTC; len: 12; abundance: .; j_gene: TRBJ2-4; v_gene: TRBV6-6; d_gene: TRBD2
CDR3aa: CASSWGPYYEQYF; CDR3nt: TGTGCCAGCAGCTGGGGCCCGTACTACGAGCAGTACTTC; len: 13; abundance: .; j_gene: TRBJ2-7; v_gene: TRBV6-2/TRBV6-3; d_gene: .
CDR3aa: CASSPRGVDGYTF; CDR3nt: TGTGCCAGCTCACCCCGGGGGGTGGATGGCTACACCTTC; len: 13; abundance: .; j_gene: TRBJ1-2; v_gene: TRBV18; d_gene: .
CDR3aa: CASSSGQGGLQPQHF; CDR3nt: TGTGCCAGCAGCTCCGGACAGGGGGGCCTTCAGCCCCAGCATTTT; len: 15; abundance: few; j_gene: TRBJ1-5; v_gene: TRBV7-2; d_gene: TRBD1
CDR3aa: CASSLDGDSSYNEQFF; CDR3nt: TGCGCCAGCAGCTTGGATGGGGATAGCTCCTACAATGAGCAGTTCTTC; len: 16; abundance: .; j_gene: TRBJ2-1; v_gene: TRBV5-1; d_gene: .
CDR3aa: CASSAPNRGQTEAFF; CDR3nt: TGTGCCAGCAGCGCACCGAACAGGGGGCAAACTGAAGCTTTCTTT; len: 15; abundance: .; j_gene: TRBJ1-1; v_gene: TRBV13; d_gene: TRBD1
CDR3aa: CASSFFSLANTGELFF; CDR3nt: TGTGCCAGCAGCTTTTTCTCACTCGCGAACACCGGGGAGCTGTTTTTT; len: 16; abundance: .; j_gene: TRBJ2-2; v_gene: TRBV7-2; d_gene: .
CDR3aa: CAWNTMWGPHYGYTF; CDR3nt: TGTGCCTGGAACACCATGTGGGGGCCTCACTATGGCTACACCTTC; len: 15; abundance: .; j_gene: TRBJ1-2; v_gene: TRBV30; d_gene: .
CDR3aa: CASSDMATAYEQYF; CDR3nt: TGTGCCAGCAGTGACATGGCGACAGCCTACGAGCAGTACTTC; len: 14; abundance: medium-sized; j_gene: TRBJ2-7; v_gene: TRBV6-1; d_gene: .
CDR3aa: CATSDSSKPITDTQYF; CDR3nt: TGTGCCACCAGTGATTCTAGTAAACCTATCACAGATACGCAGTATTTT; len: 16; abundance: .; j_gene: TRBJ2-3; v_gene: TRBV24-1; d_gene: .
CDR3aa: CASSPGWGNYGYTF; CDR3nt: TGTGCCAGCAGCCCAGGGTGGGGGAACTATGGCTACACCTTC; len: 14; abundance: .; j_gene: TRBJ1-2; v_gene: TRBV7-8; d_gene: .
CDR3aa: CASSFSTGRDYGYTF; CDR3nt: TGCGCCAGCAGCTTCAGCACAGGTCGGGACTATGGCTACACCTTC; len: 15; abundance: .; j_gene: TRBJ1-2; v_gene: TRBV5-1; d_gene: .
CDR3aa: CASSSYRGPGNTIYF; CDR3nt: TGTGCCAGCAGTTCGTACAGGGGGCCCGGAAACACCATATATTTT; len: 15; abundance: once; j_gene: TRBJ1-3; v_gene: TRBV28; d_gene: TRBD1
CDR3aa: CATRTTGTGSYEQYF; CDR3nt: TGTGCCACCAGAACGACCGGGACAGGGTCCTACGAGCAGTACTTC; len: 15; abundance: .; j_gene: TRBJ2-7; v_gene: TRBV15; d_gene: TRBD1
CDR3aa: CASSLRAGGPDTQYF; CDR3nt: TGTGCCAGCAGCTTACGAGCGGGGGGGCCGGATACGCAGTATTTT; len: 15; abundance: .; j_gene: TRBJ2-3; v_gene: TRBV7-3; d_gene: TRBD2
CDR3aa: CASRWTGPNSPLHF; CDR3nt: TGTGCCAGCAGGTGGACAGGCCCTAATTCACCCCTCCACTTT; len: 14; abundance: once; j_gene: TRBJ1-6; v_gene: TRBV5-4; d_gene: TRBD1
CDR3aa: CATSRGWTEPGYGYTF; CDR3nt: TGTGCCACCAGCAGGGGTTGGACGGAGCCCGGGTATGGCTACACCTTC; len: 16; abundance: few; j_gene: TRBJ1-2; v_gene: TRBV15; d_gene: .
CDR3aa: CASSPRTGSGNTIYF; CDR3nt: TGTGCCAGCAGCCCCAGAACTGGGTCTGGAAACACCATATATTTT; len: 15; abundance: .; j_gene: TRBJ1-3; v_gene: TRBV11-3; d_gene: .
CDR3aa: CASGTGVGNTIYF; CDR3nt: TGTGCCAGCGGGACAGGGGTTGGAAACACCATATATTTT; len: 13; abundance: few; j_gene: TRBJ1-3; v_gene: TRBV12-3/TRBV12-4; d_gene: TRBD1
CDR3aa: CASSAPGLAGSPYEQYF; CDR3nt: TGTGCCAGTAGTGCACCGGGACTAGCCGGATCACCCTACGAGCAGTACTTC; len: 17; abundance: .; j_gene: TRBJ2-7; v_gene: TRBV19; d_gene: TRBD2
CDR3aa: CASSENRGNTEAFF; CDR3nt: TGTGCCAGCAGTGAAAACAGGGGGAACACTGAAGCTTTCTTT; len: 14; abundance: .; j_gene: TRBJ1-1; v_gene: TRBV25-1; d_gene: TRBD1
CDR3aa: CASSETSGGYYNEQFF; CDR3nt: TGTGCCAGTAGTGAAACTAGCGGGGGGTACTACAATGAGCAGTTCTTC; len: 16; abundance: .; j_gene: TRBJ2-1; v_gene: TRBV19; d_gene: TRBD2
CDR3aa: CASSFGGGRETQYF; CDR3nt: TGTGCCAGCAGTTTTGGGGGGGGGCGAGAGACCCAGTACTTC; len: 14; abundance: .; j_gene: TRBJ2-5; v_gene: TRBV28; d_gene: .
CDR3aa: CATSRSVGHYEQYF; CDR3nt: TGTGCCACCAGCAGATCGGTGGGGCACTACGAGCAGTACTTC; len: 14; abundance: once; j_gene: TRBJ2-7; v_gene: TRBV15; d_gene: .
CDR3aa: CASSDFRASYNSPLHF; CDR3nt: TGTGCCAGCAGTGATTTCAGGGCTTCCTATAATTCACCCCTCCACTTT; len: 16; abundance: .; j_gene: TRBJ1-6; v_gene: TRBV6-1; d_gene: .
CDR3aa: CASSYGTSTGELFF; CDR3nt: TGTGCCAGCAGTTATGGCACTTCCACCGGGGAGCTGTTTTTT; len: 14; abundance: .; j_gene: TRBJ2-2; v_gene: TRBV6-2/TRBV6-3; d_gene: .
CDR3aa: CASSLTGGTGNTIYF; CDR3nt: TGTGCCAGCAGCCTCACAGGGGGCACTGGAAACACCATATATTTT; len: 15; abundance: .; j_gene: TRBJ1-3; v_gene: TRBV7-3; d_gene: TRBD1
CDR3aa: CASRIGVGGYTF; CDR3nt: TGTGCCAGCAGGATCGGGGTTGGTGGCTACACCTTC; len: 12; abundance: .; j_gene: TRBJ1-2; v_gene: TRBV7-3; d_gene: .
CDR3aa: CASDPPCYEQYF; CDR3nt: TGTGCTAGTGACCCTCCCTGTTACGAGCAGTACTTC; len: 12; abundance: .; j_gene: TRBJ2-7; v_gene: TRBV12-5; d_gene: .
CDR3aa: CASSPNLGTEAFF; CDR3nt: TGTGCCAGCTCACCAAACCTAGGCACTGAAGCTTTCTTT; len: 13; abundance: .; j_gene: TRBJ1-1; v_gene: TRBV18; d_gene: .
CDR3aa: CASSPGRMNTEAFF; CDR3nt: TGTGCCAGCAGTCCAGGACGGATGAACACTGAAGCTTTCTTT; len: 14; abundance: .; j_gene: TRBJ1-1; v_gene: TRBV27; d_gene: .
CDR3aa: CASGKAQGEDGYTF; CDR3nt: TGTGCCAGTGGGAAAGCCCAGGGCGAGGATGGCTACACCTTC; len: 14; abundance: .; j_gene: TRBJ1-2; v_gene: TRBV19; d_gene: .
CDR3aa: CASSPGQGKNTEAFF; CDR3nt: TGTGCCAGCAGCCCTGGACAGGGGAAAAACACTGAAGCTTTCTTT; len: 15; abundance: .; j_gene: TRBJ1-1; v_gene: TRBV5-8; d_gene: TRBD1
CDR3aa: CASSSSSGELFF; CDR3nt: TGTGCCAGCAGCTCTAGCTCCGGGGAGCTGTTTTTT; len: 12; abundance: .; j_gene: TRBJ2-2; v_gene: TRBV7-3; d_gene: .
CDR3aa: CASSPPAGRVTEAFF; CDR3nt: TGTGCCAGCAGCCCGCCGGCAGGGAGGGTAACTGAAGCTTTCTTT; len: 15; abundance: .; j_gene: TRBJ1-1; v_gene: TRBV7-9; d_gene: .
CDR3aa: CASSFPGVQPQHF; CDR3nt: TGTGCCAGCAGCTTCCCAGGGGTTCAGCCCCAGCATTTT; len: 13; abundance: .; j_gene: TRBJ1-5; v_gene: TRBV7-9; d_gene: .
CDR3aa: CASSKTGGSEKLFF; CDR3nt: TGTGCCAGCAGTAAGACAGGGGGGAGTGAAAAACTGTTTTTT; len: 14; abundance: once; j_gene: TRBJ1-4; v_gene: TRBV6-5; d_gene: TRBD1
CDR3aa: CASSVVPVTEAFF; CDR3nt: TGTGCCAGCAGCGTAGTACCAGTTACTGAAGCTTTCTTT; len: 13; abundance: .; j_gene: TRBJ1-1; v_gene: TRBV9; d_gene: .
CDR3aa: CASSQGGRGASWTEAFF; CDR3nt: TGTGCCAGCAGCCAAGGTGGGAGGGGCGCGTCATGGACTGAAGCTTTCTTT; len: 17; abundance: .; j_gene: TRBJ1-1; v_gene: TRBV4-2; d_gene: .
CDR3aa: CASTKDRIQYEQYF; CDR3nt: TGTGCCAGCACCAAGGACCGAATTCAATACGAGCAGTACTTC; len: 14; abundance: .; j_gene: TRBJ2-7; v_gene: TRBV6-5; d_gene: .
CDR3aa: CASSFGDSNQPQHF; CDR3nt: TGCGCCAGCAGCTTTGGAGATAGCAATCAGCCCCAGCATTTT; len: 14; abundance: once; j_gene: TRBJ1-5; v_gene: TRBV5-1; d_gene: .
CDR3aa: CASRAGLSNQPQHF; CDR3nt: TGCGCCAGCCGCGCAGGACTCAGCAATCAGCCCCAGCATTTT; len: 14; abundance: once; j_gene: TRBJ1-5; v_gene: TRBV23-1; d_gene: .
CDR3aa: CASSQDDRNTEAFF; CDR3nt: TGTGCCAGCAGCCAAGATGACCGGAACACTGAAGCTTTCTTT; len: 14; abundance: .; j_gene: TRBJ1-1; v_gene: TRBV3-1/TRBV3-2; d_gene: .
CDR3aa: CASSLVTGGYNEQFF; CDR3nt: TGTGCCAGCAGCTTAGTTACGGGGGGTTACAATGAGCAGTTCTTC; len: 15; abundance: .; j_gene: TRBJ2-1; v_gene: TRBV13; d_gene: TRBD2
CDR3aa: CSARDRDEQYF; CDR3nt: TGCAGTGCCCGCGACAGGGACGAGCAGTACTTC; len: 11; abundance: .; j_gene: TRBJ2-7; v_gene: TRBV20-1; d_gene: TRBD1
CDR3aa: CASRPGQGMNTEAFF; CDR3nt: TGTGCCAGCAGACCGGGACAGGGAATGAACACTGAAGCTTTCTTT; len: 15; abundance: .; j_gene: TRBJ1-1; v_gene: TRBV6-5; d_gene: TRBD1
CDR3aa: CASSLFQKNSPLHF; CDR3nt: TGTGCCAGCAGCTTGTTCCAGAAGAATTCACCCCTCCACTTT; len: 14; abundance: .; j_gene: TRBJ1-6; v_gene: TRBV5-6; d_gene: .
CDR3aa: CASSLRVGTGGAGELFF; CDR3nt: TGTGCCAGCAGTTTAAGGGTTGGGACAGGGGGCGCCGGGGAGCTGTTTTTT; len: 17; abundance: .; j_gene: TRBJ2-2; v_gene: TRBV27; d_gene: TRBD1